This T cell receptor beta chain was captured in a study of cytomegalovirus exposure and HLA in healthy donors. Points from the study as a whole: TCR beta V segments were, for the most part, productive about 87% or about 30% of the time in an earlier analysis. The listing of roughly 160 TCR beta chains classed them as cytomegalovirus-associated. An analysis that was carried out later associated approximately 17,000 TCR beta sequences with HLA alleles at 0.05 false discovery rate. Cytomegalovirus status was reportedly diagnosed by the classifier with high sensitivity and specificity.

It was with 60 Vbeta and 13 Jbeta primers that the PCR ran. This table comes from immunoSEQ multiplex PCR, and its TCRdb copy is limited to in-frame clones, with some not included. The sample yields around 130,000 clones, approximately 8.6% seen once. CDR3 length: 18 residues. The V and J ends lost 0 bases and 1 base respectively, with 19 bases between them. Germline CDR1 reads GTSNPN; CDR2 reads SVGIG (reference sequence). Concerning this clone: Its antigen is currently unknown.

The gene calls are TRBV30 and TRBJ1-3; weak D call: TRBD1 (6 bases). The TCR sequence derives from a woman in her 40s in good health and CMV-seropositive. The sample was PBMCs. As DNA, the CDR3 is TGTGCCTGGAGTGTATACAGGGCTGGTACCCTTTCTGGAAACACCATATATTTT. Translating it yields CAWSVYRAGTLSGNTIYF.